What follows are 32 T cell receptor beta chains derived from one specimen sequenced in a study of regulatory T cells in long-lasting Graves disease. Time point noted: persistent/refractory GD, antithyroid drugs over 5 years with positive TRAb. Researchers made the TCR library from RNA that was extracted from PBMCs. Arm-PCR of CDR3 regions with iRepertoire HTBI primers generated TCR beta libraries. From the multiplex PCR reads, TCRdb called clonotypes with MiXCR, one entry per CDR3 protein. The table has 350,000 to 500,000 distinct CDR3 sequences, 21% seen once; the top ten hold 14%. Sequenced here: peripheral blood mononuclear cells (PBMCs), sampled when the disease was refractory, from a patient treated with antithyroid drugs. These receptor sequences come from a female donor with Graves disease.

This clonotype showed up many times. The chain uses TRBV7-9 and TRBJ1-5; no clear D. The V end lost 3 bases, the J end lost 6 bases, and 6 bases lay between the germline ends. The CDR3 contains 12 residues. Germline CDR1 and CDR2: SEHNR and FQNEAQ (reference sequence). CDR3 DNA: TGTGCCAGCAGCTTGCGGAGTCAGCCCCAGCATTTT. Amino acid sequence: CASSLRSQPQHF.

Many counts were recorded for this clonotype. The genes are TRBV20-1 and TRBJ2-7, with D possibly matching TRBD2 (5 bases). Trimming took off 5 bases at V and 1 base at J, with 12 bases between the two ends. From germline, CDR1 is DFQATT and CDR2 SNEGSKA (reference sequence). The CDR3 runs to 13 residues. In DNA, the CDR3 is TGCAGTGCTGACGGGATCGCATCCTACGAGCAGTACTTC. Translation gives CSADGIASYEQYF.

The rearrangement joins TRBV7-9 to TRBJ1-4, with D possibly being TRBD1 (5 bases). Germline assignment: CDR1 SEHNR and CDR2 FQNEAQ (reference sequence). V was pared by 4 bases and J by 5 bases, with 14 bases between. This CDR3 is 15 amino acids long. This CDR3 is CASSWRTRTNEKLFF. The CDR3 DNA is TGTGCCAGCAGCTGGAGGACAAGGACAAATGAAAAACTGTTTTTT.

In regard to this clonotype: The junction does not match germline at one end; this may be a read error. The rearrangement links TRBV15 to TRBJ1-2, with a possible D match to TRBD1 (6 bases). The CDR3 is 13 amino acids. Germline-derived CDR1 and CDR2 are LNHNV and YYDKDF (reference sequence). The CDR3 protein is CTTSRGGAYGYTF. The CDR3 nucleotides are TGTACCACCAGCAGGGGAGGCGCCTATGGCTACACCTTC.

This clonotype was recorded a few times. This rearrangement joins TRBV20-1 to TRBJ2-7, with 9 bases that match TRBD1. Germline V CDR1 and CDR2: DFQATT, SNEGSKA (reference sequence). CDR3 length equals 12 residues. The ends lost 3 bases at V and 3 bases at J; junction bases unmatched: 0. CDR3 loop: CSARDRGYEQYF. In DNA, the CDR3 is TGCAGTGCTAGGGACAGGGGCTACGAGCAGTACTTC.

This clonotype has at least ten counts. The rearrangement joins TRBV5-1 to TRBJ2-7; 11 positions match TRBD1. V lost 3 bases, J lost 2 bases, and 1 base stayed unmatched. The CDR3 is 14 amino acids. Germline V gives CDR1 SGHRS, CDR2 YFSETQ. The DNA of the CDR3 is TGCGCCAGCAGCTCGGACAGGGGGCCCTACGAGCAGTACTTC. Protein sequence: CASSSDRGPYEQYF.

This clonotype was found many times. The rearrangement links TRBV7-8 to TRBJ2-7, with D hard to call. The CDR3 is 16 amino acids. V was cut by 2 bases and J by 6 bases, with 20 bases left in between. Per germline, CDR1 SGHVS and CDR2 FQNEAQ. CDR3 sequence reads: CASSLPKDTEMPEQYF. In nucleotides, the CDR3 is TGTGCCAGCAGCTTACCGAAGGATACTGAAATGCCCGAGCAGTACTTC.

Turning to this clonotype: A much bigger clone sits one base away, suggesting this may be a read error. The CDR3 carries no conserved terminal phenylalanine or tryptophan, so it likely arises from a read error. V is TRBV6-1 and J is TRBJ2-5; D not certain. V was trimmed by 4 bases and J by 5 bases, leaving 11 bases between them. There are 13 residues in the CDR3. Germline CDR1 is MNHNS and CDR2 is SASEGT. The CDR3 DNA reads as TGTGCCAGCAGTGGTTCAGAGACCGAGACCCAGTACCTC. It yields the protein CASSGSETETQYL.

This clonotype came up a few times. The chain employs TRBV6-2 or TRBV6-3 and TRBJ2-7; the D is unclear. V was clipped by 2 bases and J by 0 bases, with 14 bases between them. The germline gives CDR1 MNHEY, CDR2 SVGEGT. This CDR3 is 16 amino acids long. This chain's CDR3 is CASSYRLDPSSYEQYF. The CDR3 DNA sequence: TGTGCCAGCAGTTACAGACTCGACCCCAGCTCCTACGAGCAGTACTTC.

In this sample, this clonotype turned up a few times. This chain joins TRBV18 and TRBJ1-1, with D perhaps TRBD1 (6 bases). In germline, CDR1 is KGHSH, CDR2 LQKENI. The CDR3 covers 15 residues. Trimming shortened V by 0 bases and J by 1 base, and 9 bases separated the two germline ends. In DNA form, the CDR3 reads TGTGCCAGCTCACCACCGGACAGATCGAACACTGAAGCTTTCTTT. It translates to CASSPPDRSNTEAFF.

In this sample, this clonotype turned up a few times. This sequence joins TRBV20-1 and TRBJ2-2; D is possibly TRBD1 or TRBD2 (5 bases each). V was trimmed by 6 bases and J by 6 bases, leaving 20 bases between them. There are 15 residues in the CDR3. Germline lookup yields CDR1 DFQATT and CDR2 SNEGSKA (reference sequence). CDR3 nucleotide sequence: TGCAGTGCCGGCCTTGGGACGCAGGTCTCCGGGGAGCTGTTTTTT. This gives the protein CSAGLGTQVSGELFF.

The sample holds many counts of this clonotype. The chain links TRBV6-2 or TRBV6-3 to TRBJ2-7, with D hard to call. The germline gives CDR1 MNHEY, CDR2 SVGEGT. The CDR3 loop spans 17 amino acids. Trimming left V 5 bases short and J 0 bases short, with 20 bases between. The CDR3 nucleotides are TGTGCCAGCAGTGAAGGAATTAGGGCGGCCAGCTCCTACGAGCAGTACTTC. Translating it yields CASSEGIRAASSYEQYF.

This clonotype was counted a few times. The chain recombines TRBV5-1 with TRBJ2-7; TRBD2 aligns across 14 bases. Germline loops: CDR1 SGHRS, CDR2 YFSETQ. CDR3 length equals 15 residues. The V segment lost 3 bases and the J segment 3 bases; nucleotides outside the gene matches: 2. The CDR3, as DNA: TGCGCCAGCAGCTCGACTAGCGGGAGGGTCTACGAGCAGTACTTC. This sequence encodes CASSSTSGRVYEQYF.

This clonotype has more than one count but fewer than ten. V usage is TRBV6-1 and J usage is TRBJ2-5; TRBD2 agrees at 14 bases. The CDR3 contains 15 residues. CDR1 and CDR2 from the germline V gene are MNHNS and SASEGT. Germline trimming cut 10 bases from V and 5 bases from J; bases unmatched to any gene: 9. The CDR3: CATAGLAGAGETQYF. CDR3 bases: TGTGCCACCGCGGGACTAGCGGGAGCGGGGGAGACCCAGTACTTC.

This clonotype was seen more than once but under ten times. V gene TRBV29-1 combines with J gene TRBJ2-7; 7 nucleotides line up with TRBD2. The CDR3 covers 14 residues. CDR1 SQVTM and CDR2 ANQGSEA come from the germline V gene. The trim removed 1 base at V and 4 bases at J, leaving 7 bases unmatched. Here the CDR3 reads CSVEGGEGKYEQYF. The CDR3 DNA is TGCAGCGTTGAAGGAGGGGAGGGGAAATACGAGCAGTACTTC.

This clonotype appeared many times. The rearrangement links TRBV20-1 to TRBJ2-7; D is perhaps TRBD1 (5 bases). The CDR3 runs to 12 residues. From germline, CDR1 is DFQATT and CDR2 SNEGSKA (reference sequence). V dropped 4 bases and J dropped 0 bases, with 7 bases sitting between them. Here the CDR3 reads CSATDSSYEQYF. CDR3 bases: TGCAGTGCTACAGACAGCTCCTACGAGCAGTACTTC.

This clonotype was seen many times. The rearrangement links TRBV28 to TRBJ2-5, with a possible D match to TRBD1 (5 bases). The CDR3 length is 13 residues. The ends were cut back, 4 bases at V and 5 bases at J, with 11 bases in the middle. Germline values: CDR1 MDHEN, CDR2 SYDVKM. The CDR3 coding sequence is TGTGCCAGCAGTTCCGGCCCAGGGGAGACCCAGTACTTC. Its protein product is CASSSGPGETQYF.

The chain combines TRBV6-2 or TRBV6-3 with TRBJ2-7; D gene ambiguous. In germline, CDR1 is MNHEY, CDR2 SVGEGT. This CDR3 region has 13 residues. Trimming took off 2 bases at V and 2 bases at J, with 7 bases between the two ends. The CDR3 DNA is TGTGCCAGCAGTTACACGGGTGCCTACGAGCAGTACTTC. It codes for CASSYTGAYEQYF.

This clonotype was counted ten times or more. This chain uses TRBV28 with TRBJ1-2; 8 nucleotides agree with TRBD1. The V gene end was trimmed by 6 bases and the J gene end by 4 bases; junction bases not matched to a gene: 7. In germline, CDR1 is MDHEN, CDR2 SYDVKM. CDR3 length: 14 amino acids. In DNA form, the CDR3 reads TGTGCCAGCAGACACTCGACAGGGGTCTATGGCTACACCTTC. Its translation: CASRHSTGVYGYTF.

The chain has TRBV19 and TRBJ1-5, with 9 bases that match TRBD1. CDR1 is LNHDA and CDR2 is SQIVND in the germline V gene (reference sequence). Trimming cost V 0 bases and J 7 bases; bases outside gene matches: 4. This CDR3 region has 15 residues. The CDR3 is CASSIDITGGQPQHF. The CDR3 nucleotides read TGTGCCAGTAGTATAGATATCACAGGGGGCCAGCCCCAGCATTTT.

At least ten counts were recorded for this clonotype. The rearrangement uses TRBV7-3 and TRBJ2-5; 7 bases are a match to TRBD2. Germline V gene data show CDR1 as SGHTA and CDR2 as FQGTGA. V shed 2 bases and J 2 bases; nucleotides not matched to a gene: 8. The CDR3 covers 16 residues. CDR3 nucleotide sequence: TGTGCCAGCAGCTTAGGGCGGGGGAGACGGCAAGAGACCCAGTACTTC. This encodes CASSLGRGRRQETQYF.

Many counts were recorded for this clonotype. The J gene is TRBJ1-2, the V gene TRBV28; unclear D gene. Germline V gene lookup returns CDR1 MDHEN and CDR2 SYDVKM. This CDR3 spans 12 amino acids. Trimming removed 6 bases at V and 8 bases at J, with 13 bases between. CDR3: CASSADEGGYTF. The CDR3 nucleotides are TGTGCCAGCAGCGCAGACGAAGGGGGCTACACCTTC.

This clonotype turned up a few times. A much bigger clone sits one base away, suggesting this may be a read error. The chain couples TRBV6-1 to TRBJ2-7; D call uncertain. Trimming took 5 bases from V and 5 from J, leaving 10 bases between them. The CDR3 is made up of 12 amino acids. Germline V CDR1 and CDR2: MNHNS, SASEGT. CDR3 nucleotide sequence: TGTGCCAGCAGTCGAGTCCCCCACGAGCAGTACTTC. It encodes CASSRVPHEQYF.

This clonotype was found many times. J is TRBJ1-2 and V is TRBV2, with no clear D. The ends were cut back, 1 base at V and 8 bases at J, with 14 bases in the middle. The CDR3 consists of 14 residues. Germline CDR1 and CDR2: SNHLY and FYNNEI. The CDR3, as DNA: TGTGCCAGCAGTGAAGTGGGAGGGTTTGGGGGCTACACCTTC. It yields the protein CASSEVGGFGGYTF.

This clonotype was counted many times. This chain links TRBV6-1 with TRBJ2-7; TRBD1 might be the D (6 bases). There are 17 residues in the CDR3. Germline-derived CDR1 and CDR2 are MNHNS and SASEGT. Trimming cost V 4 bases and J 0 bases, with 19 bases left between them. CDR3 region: CASSAQVDSLISYEQYF. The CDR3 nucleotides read TGTGCCAGCAGTGCCCAGGTGGACAGTTTGATCTCCTACGAGCAGTACTTC.

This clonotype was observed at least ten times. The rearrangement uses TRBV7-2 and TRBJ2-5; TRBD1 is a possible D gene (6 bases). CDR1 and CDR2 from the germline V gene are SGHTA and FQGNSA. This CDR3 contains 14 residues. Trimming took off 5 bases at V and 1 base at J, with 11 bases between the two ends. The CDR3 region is CASSGDRIQETQYF. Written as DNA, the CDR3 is TGTGCCAGCAGCGGTGACAGGATCCAAGAGACCCAGTACTTC. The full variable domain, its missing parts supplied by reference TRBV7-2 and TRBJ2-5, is GAGVSQSPSNKVTEKGKDVELRCDPISGHTALYWYRQSLGQGLEFLIYFQGNSAPDKSGLPSDRFSAERTGGSVSTLTIQRTQQEDSAVYLCASSGDRIQETQYFGPGTRLLVL.

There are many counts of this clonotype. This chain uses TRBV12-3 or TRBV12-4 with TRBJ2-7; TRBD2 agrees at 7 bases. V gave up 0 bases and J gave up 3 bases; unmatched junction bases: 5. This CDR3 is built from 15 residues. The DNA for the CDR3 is TGTGCCAGCAGTTTAGCTTGGACGGGGGGCTACGAGCAGTACTTC. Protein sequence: CASSLAWTGGYEQYF.

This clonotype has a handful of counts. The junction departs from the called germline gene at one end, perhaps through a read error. CDR3 in amino acids: CASSEARTGTPLF. In DNA, the CDR3 is TGTGCCAGCAGTGAAGCGAGGACAGGGACCCCTCTCTTC. The V and J genes are TRBV6-2 or TRBV6-3 and TRBJ2-1; 8 bases are shared with TRBD1. Germline CDR1 is MNHEY and CDR2 is SVGEGT. The CDR3 is 13 amino acids.

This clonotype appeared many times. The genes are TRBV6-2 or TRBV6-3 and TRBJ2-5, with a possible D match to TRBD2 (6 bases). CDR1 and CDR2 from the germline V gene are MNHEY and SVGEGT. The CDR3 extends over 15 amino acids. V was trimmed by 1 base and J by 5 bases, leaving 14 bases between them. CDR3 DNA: TGTGCCAGCAGTTACTGGCCGGAGGGCAGGGAGACCCAGTACTTC. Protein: CASSYWPEGRETQYF.

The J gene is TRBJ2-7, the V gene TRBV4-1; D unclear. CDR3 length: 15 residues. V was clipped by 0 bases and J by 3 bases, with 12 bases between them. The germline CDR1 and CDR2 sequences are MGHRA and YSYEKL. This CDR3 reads CASSQEGRANYEQYF. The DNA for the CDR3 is TGCGCCAGCAGCCAAGAGGGAAGAGCAAACTACGAGCAGTACTTC.

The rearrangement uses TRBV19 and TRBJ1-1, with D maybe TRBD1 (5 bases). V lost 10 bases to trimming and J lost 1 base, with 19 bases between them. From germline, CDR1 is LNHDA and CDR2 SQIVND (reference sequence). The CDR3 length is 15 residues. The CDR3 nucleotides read TGTGCCATATCCAGGATCGGGGGGAAGAACACTGAAGCTTTCTTT. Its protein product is CAISRIGGKNTEAFF.

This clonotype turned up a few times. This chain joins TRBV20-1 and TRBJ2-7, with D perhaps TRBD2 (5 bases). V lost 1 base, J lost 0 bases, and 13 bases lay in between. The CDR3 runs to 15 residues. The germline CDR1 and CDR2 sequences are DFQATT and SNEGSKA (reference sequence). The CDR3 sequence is CSARGDYRSSYEQYF. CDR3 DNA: TGCAGTGCTAGAGGTGACTACCGTAGCTCCTACGAGCAGTACTTC.